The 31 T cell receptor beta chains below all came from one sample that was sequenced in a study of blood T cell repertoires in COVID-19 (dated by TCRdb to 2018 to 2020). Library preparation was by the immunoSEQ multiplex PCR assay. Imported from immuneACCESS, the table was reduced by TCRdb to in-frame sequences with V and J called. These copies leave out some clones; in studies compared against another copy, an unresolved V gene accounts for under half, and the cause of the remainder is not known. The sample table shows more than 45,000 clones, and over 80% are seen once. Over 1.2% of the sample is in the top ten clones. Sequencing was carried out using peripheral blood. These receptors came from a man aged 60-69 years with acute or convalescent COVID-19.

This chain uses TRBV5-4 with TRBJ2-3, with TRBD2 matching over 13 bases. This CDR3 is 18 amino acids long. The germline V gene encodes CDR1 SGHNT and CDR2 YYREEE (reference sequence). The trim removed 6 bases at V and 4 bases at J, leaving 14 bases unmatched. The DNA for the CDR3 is TGTGCCAGCACCCTGGGACTAGCGGGAAACAACGGCGCAGATACGCAGTATTTT. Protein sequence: CASTLGLAGNNGADTQYF.

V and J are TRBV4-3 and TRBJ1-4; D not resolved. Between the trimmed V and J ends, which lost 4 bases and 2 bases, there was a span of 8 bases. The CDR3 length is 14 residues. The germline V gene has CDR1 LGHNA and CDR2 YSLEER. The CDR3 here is CASSRAGTNEKLFF. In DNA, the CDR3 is TGCGCCAGCAGCCGAGCGGGGACTAATGAAAAACTGTTTTTT.

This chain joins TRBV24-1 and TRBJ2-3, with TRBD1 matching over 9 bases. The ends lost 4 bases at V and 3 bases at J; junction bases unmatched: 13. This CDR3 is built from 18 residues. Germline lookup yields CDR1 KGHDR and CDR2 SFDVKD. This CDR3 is CATSDRTIRDRETDTQYF. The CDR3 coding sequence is TGTGCCACCAGTGACCGGACGATCCGGGACAGGGAAACAGATACGCAGTATTTT.

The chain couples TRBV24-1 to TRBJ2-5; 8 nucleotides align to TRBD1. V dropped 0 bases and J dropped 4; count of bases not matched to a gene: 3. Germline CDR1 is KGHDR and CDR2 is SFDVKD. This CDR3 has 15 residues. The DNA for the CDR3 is TGTGCCACCAGTGATTTGCTACAGGGGGGAGAGACCCAGTACTTC. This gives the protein CATSDLLQGGETQYF.

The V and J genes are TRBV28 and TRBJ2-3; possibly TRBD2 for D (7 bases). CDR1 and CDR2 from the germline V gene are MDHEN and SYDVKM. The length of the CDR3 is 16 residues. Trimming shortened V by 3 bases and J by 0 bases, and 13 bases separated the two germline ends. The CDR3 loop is CASSFMRGLSTDTQYF. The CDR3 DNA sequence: TGTGCCAGCAGTTTCATGCGGGGGCTTAGCACAGATACGCAGTATTTT.

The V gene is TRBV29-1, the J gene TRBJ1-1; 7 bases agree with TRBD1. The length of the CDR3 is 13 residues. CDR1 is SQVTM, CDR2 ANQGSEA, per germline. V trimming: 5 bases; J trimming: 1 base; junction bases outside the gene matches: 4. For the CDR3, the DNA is TGCAGCGTTACGGGACAGCCGAACACTGAAGCTTTCTTT. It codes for CSVTGQPNTEAFF.

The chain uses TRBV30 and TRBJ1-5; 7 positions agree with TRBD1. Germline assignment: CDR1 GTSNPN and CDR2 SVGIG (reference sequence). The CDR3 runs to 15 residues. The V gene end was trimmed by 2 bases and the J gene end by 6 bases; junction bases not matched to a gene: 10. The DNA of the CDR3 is TGTGCCTGGAGTCAGAGACAGGGTACCTTTCAGCCCCAGCATTTT. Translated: CAWSQRQGTFQPQHF.

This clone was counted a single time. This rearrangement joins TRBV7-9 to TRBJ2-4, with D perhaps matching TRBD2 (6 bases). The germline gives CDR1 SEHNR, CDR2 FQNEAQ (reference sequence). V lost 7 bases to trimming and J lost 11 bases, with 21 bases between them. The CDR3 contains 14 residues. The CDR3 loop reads CASTPSSGELVQYF. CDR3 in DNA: TGTGCCAGCACCCCAAGTTCGGGGGAACTGGTTCAGTACTTC.

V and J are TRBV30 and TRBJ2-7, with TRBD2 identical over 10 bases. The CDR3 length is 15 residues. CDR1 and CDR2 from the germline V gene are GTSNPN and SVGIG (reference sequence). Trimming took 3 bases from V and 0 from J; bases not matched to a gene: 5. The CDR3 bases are TGTGCCTGGAGGCCGGGACTAGCGAGCTCCTACGAGCAGTACTTC. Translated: CAWRPGLASSYEQYF.

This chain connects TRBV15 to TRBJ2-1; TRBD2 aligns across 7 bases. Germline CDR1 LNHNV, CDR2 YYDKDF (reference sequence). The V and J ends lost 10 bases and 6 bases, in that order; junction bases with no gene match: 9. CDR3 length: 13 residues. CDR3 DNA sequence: TGTGCCAGCACTAGCGCAACCCCCAATGAGCAGTTCTTC. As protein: CASTSATPNEQFF.

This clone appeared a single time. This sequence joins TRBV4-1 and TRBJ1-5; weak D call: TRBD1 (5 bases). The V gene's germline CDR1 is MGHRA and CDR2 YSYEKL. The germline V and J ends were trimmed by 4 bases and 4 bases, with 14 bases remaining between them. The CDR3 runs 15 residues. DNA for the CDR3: TGCGCCAGCAGCCTATCGATGCCAGGGAATCAGCCCCAGCATTTT. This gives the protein CASSLSMPGNQPQHF.

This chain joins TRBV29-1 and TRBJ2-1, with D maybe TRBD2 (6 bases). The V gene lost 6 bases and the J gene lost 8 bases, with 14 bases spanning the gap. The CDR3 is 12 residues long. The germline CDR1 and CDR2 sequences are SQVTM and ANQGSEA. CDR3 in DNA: TGCAGCGTCCGGCGGGACTCCGATGAGCAGTTCTTC. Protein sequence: CSVRRDSDEQFF.

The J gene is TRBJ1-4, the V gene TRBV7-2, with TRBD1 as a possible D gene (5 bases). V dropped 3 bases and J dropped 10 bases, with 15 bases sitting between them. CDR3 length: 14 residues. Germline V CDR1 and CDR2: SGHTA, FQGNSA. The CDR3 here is CASSLIRTGGKLFF. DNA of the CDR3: TGTGCCAGCAGCTTGATTCGTACCGGGGGAAAACTGTTTTTT.

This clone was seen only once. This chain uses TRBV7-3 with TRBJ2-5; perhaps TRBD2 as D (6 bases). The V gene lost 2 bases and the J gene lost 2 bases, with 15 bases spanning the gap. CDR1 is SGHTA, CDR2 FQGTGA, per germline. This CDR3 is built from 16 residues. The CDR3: CASSLFPTSTQETQYF. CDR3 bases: TGTGCCAGCAGCTTATTCCCGACTAGTACTCAAGAGACCCAGTACTTC.

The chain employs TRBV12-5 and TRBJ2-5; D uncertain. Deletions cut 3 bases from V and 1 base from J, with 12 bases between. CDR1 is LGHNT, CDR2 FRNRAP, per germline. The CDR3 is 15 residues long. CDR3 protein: CASGFSRGLQETQYF. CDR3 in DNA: TGTGCTAGTGGTTTCTCCCGAGGCCTCCAAGAGACCCAGTACTTC. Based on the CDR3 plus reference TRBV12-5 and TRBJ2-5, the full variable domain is DARVTQTPRHKVTEMGQEVTMRCQPILGHNTVFWYRQTMMQGLELLAYFRNRAPLDDSGMPKDRFSAEMPDATLATLKIQPSEPRDSAVYFCASGFSRGLQETQYFGPGTRLLVL.

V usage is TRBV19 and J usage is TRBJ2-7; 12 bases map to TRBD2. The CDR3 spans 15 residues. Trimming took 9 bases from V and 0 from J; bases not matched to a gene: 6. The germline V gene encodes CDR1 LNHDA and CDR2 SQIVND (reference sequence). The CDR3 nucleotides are TGTGCCAGCTCGACTAGCGGGAGAAGCTCCTACGAGCAGTACTTC. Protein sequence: CASSTSGRSSYEQYF.

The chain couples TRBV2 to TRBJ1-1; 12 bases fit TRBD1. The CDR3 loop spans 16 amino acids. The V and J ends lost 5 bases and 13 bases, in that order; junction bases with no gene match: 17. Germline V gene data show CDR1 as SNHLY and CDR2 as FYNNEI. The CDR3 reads CASSPGQGARIGVFFF. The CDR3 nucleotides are TGTGCCAGCAGTCCGGGACAGGGGGCTCGTATTGGGGTTTTTTTCTTT.

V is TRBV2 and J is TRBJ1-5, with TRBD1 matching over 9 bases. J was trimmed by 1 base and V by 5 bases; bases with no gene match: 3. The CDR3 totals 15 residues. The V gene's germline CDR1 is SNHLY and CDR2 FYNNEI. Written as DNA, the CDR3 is TGTGCCAGCAGTCATGGACAGGGGAGCAATCAGCCCCAGCATTTT. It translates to CASSHGQGSNQPQHF.

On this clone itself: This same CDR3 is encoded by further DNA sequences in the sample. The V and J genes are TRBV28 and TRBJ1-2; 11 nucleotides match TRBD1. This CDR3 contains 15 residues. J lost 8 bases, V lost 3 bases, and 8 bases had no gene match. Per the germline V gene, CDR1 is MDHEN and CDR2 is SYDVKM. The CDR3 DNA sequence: TGTGCCAGCAGTTTTAGTGGGACAGGGGGTTACGGCTACACCTTC. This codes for CASSFSGTGGYGYTF.

In DNA, the CDR3 is TGTGCCAGCAGCCCACGACAGGGTGAGAGGTATGGCTACACCTTC. Translated, it gives CASSPRQGERYGYTF. The chain carries TRBV9 and TRBJ1-2; 7 bases agree with TRBD1. The CDR3 is made up of 15 amino acids. CDR1 is SGDLS and CDR2 is YYNGEE in the germline V gene. V trimming: 4 bases; J trimming: 5 bases; junction bases outside the gene matches: 11.

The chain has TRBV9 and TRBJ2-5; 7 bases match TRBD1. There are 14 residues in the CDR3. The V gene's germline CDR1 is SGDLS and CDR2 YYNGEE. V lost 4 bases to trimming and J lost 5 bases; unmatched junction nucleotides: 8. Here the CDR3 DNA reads TGTGCCAGCAGCATTGGGACAGCGGAGGAGACCCAGTACTTC. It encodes CASSIGTAEETQYF.

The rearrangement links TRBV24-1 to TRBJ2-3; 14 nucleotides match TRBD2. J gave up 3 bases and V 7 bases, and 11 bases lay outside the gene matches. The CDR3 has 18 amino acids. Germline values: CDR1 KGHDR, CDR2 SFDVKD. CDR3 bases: TGTGCCACCAGCCAGAGGACTAGCGGGAGGTGGAGGACAGATACGCAGTATTTT. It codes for CATSQRTSGRWRTDTQYF.

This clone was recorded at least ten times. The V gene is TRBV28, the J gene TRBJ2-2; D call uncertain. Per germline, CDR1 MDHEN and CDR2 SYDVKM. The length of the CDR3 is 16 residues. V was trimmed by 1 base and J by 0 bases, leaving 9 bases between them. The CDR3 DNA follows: TGTGCCAGCAGTTTATTGACGAGCGCGAACACCGGGGAGCTGTTTTTT. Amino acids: CASSLLTSANTGELFF.

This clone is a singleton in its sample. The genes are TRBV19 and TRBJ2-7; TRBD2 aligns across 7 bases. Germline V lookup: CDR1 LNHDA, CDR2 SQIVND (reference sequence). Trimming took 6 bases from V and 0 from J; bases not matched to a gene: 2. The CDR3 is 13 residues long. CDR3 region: CASSRGDSYEQYF. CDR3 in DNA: TGTGCCAGTAGCCGGGGGGACTCCTACGAGCAGTACTTC.

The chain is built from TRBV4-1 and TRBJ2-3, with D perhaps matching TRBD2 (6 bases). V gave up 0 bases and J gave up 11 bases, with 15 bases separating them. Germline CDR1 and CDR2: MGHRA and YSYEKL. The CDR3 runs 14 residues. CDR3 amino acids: CASSQDETRDLQYF. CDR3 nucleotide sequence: TGCGCCAGCAGCCAAGACGAGACTAGGGACCTGCAGTATTTT.

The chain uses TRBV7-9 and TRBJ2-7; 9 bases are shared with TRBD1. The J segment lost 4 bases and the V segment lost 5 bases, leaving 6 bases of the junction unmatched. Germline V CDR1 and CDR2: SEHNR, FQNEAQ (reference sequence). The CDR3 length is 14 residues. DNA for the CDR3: TGTGCCAGCAGCCTCGGACAGGGGTTATACGAGCAGTACTTC. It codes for CASSLGQGLYEQYF.

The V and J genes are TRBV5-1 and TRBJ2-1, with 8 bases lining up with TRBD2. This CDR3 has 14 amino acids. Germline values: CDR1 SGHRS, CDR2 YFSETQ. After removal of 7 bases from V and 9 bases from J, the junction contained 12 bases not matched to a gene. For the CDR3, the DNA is TGCGCCAGCCCTGGGCGGGAGGAAGTTACTGAGCAGTTCTTC. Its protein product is CASPGREEVTEQFF. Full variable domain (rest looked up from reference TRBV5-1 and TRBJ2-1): KAGVTQTPRYLIKTRGQQVTLSCSPISGHRSVSWYQQTPGQGLQFLFEYFSETQRNKGNFPGRFSGRQFSNSRSEMNVSTLELGDSALYLCASPGREEVTEQFFGPGTRLTVL.

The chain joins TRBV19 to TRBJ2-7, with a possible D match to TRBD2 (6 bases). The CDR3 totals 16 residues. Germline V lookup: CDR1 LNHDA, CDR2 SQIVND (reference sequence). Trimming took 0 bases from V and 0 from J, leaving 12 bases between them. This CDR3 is CASSIEGGTLSYEQYF. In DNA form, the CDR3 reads TGTGCCAGTAGTATAGAGGGCGGGACCCTCTCCTACGAGCAGTACTTC.

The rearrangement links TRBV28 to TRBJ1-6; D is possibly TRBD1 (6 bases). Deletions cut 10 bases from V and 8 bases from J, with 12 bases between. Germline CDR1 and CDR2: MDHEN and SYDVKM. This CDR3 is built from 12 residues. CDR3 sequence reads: CATRTAHSPLHF. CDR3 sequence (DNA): TGTGCCACTCGGACAGCTCATTCACCCCTCCACTTT.

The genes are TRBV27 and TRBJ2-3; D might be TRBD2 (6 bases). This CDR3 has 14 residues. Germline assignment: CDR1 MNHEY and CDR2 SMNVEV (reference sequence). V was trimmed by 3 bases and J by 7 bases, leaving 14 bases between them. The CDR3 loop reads CASSLGGNVNTQYF. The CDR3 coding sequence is TGTGCCAGCAGTTTGGGCGGGAATGTAAATACGCAGTATTTT.

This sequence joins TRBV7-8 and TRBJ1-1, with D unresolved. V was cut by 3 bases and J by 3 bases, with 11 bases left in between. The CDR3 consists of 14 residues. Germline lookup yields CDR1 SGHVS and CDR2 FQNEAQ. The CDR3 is CASSFPGGDTEAFF. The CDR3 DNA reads TGTGCCAGCAGCTTCCCGGGTGGAGACACTGAAGCTTTCTTT.